This TCR beta chain came from a study of T cell repertoires in cytomegalovirus infection (dated by TCRdb to about 2019). About the full investigation: Because public TCR beta signatures pointed to carriage of CMV infection together with the matching HLA type, the HLA type of each donor mattered for the analysis.

V loses 5 bases of germline sequence and J loses 1 base, and the interval between the two ends is 11 bases. Its CDR3 holds 14 amino acids, cysteine through phenylalanine. Only the CDR3 region is kept as DNA, spanning 42 bases read in frame from base 1. In regard to this clonotype: Its target antigen remains unknown. No per-base quality is available; no much larger clone lies one base away.

Overall study outcomes, separate from this receptor: In both this cohort and an independent cohort of 300 to 450 donors, the cumulative frequency of public TCR beta family members distinguished carriers of CMV infection plus the relevant HLA type. The ex vivo response was dominated by HLA-C-restricted CMV-specific TCR beta clonotypes, and the single most frequent clonotype in two of eight donors was supplied by these HLA-C-restricted clonotypes.

Instrument used: Illumina HiSeq 1500. TCRdb trimmed the raw reads at Q25, called clones with MiXCR and kept productive beta chains. CDR3 protein sequences are deduplicated, and each keeps its most common genes and DNA. The sample table lists 500,000 to 600,000 distinct CDR3 sequences, 15% to 20% of them with a count of one. About 24% of the sample rests with the top ten. Sequenced sample: CD8+ T cells from PBMCs. The V and J genes are TRBV12-3 or TRBV12-4 and TRBJ1-2; tentative D gene TRBD1, with 6 bases matching. The receptor was derived from a human donor in good health (CMV status not recorded). Some clones in this sample may be carry-over from other donors' samples. At the DNA level, the sequence is TGTGCCAGCAGTACAGGACAGCTTAACTATGGCTACACCTTC. Protein translation: CASSTGQLNYGYTF.